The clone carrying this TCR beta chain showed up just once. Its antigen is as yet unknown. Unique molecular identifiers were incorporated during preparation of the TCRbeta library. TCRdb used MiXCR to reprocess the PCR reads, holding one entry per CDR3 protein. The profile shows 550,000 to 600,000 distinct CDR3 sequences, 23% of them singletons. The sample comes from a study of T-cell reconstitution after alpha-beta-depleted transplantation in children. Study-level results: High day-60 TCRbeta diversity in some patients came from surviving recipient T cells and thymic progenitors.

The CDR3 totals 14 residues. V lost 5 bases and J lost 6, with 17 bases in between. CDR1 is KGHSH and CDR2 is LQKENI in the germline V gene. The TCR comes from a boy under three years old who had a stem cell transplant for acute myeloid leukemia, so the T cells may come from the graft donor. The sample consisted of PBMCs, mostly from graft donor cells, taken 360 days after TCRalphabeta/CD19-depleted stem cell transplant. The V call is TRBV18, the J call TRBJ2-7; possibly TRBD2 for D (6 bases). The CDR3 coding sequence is TGTGCCAGCTCAGCAGGAGGGTACGGTGGCGAGCAGTACGTC. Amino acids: CASSAGGYGGEQYV.